This record concerns one T cell receptor (beta chain) sequence. The sample comes from a study of blood T cell repertoires in COVID-19. The repertoire was sequenced with immunoSEQ multiplex PCR; TCRdb's copy has only in-frame clones and lacks some. Among 260,000 or so clones listed, 80% to 90% were seen once. The CDR3 runs 16 residues. Germline values: CDR1 SGHRS, CDR2 YFSETQ. J lost 14 bases, V lost 0 bases, and 10 bases had no gene match. The sequencing input was peripheral blood. This TCR was recovered from a man older than 75 with acute or convalescent COVID-19. The rearrangement uses TRBV5-1 and TRBJ1-6; TRBD1 agrees at 11 bases. CDR3 nucleotides: TGCGCCAGCAGCTTGGCTAGGACAGGGGGCTCGGAGGCCCTCCACTTT. Residues: CASSLARTGGSEALHF.